These T cell receptor beta chains were read from a single sample in a study of PD-1 and CTLA-4 blockade in melanoma. Data came from immunoSEQ multiplex PCR; TCRdb stores just in-frame clones and leaves some out. The data show more than 25,000 clones, less than 90% seen once. The sample here was CD8+ T cells from peripheral blood, taken before anti-PD-1 treatment. The receptor set was obtained from a human donor with melanoma. Each CDR3 is given with its conserved first and last residue. The D gene is left open where the match is weak. Clone size is given for some rows only: seen once, a few or many times, or a class if the clone is expanded.

size: few
J: TRBJ2-7
D: TRBD1
length: 14
V: TRBV11-3
DNA: TGTGCCAGCAGCCCGACAGGGAGCTCCTACGAGCAGTACTTC
CDR3: CASSPTGSSYEQYF

size: once
J: TRBJ2-1
D: .
length: 13
V: TRBV15
DNA: TGTGCCACCAGCAGATCGGGGGGCGATGAGCAGTTCTTC
CDR3: CATSRSGGDEQFF

size: .
J: TRBJ1-1
D: TRBD1
length: 13
V: TRBV6-1
DNA: TGTGCCAGCAGTGACGGGACAGGCTATGAAGCTTTCTTT
CDR3: CASSDGTGYEAFF

size: .
J: TRBJ2-1
D: .
length: 16
V: TRBV5-1
DNA: TGCGCCAGCAGCCCCGGGCAAGGTGACCCCTACAATGAGCAGTTCTTC
CDR3: CASSPGQGDPYNEQFF

size: .
J: TRBJ2-2
D: .
length: 15
V: TRBV30
DNA: TGTGCCTGGAGTGGGCTCGGGGGTAACACCGGGGAGCTGTTTTTT
CDR3: CAWSGLGGNTGELFF

size: .
J: TRBJ2-1
D: .
length: 11
V: TRBV5-1
DNA: TGCGCCAGCAGCGTGGACTGGGAGCAGTTCTTC
CDR3: CASSVDWEQFF

size: .
J: TRBJ1-1
D: .
length: 14
V: TRBV9
DNA: TGTGCCAGCAGCGTAGTTGGGGAAAACACTGAAGCTTTCTTT
CDR3: CASSVVGENTEAFF

size: .
J: TRBJ2-7
D: TRBD1
length: 14
V: TRBV9
DNA: TGTGCCAGCAGCGTAGGAGACAGGGATTACGAGCAGTACTTC
CDR3: CASSVGDRDYEQYF

size: .
J: TRBJ2-5
D: .
length: 14
V: TRBV7-9
DNA: TGTGCCAGCAGCCCCTCGGACGGCCAAGAGACCCAGTACTTC
CDR3: CASSPSDGQETQYF

size: .
J: TRBJ2-1
D: TRBD1
length: 15
V: TRBV3-1/TRBV3-2
DNA: TGTGCCAGCAGCCAAGCACAGGGGATCGGGGATGAGCAGTTCTTC
CDR3: CASSQAQGIGDEQFF

size: .
J: TRBJ2-1
D: TRBD2
length: 18
V: TRBV30
DNA: TGTGCCTGGAGTGTAACTAGCGGGAGGGCCATAATCTACAATGAGCAGTTCTTC
CDR3: CAWSVTSGRAIIYNEQFF

size: .
J: TRBJ2-1
D: .
length: 11
V: TRBV30
DNA: TGTGCCTGGAGTGTACAGGGTAGTAAATTCTTC
CDR3: CAWSVQGSKFF

size: few
J: TRBJ2-7
D: .
length: 15
V: TRBV27
DNA: TGTGCCAGCCGTATGGCGGCCTCTCCTTCCTACGAGCAGTACTTC
CDR3: CASRMAASPSYEQYF